This T cell receptor (beta chain) was sequenced in a study of T-cell reconstitution after alpha-beta-depleted transplantation in children. Regarding the study as a whole: When one year had passed after transplant, most T-cell counts and diversity came from newly produced T cells. Several hundred expanded graft clones reportedly supplied alpha-beta T cells about two months after transplant.

The CDR3 runs to 15 residues. Germline CDR1 SGHAT, CDR2 FQDESV (reference sequence). The germline V and J ends were trimmed by 2 bases and 4 bases, with 12 bases remaining between them. This clonotype was seen only a few times. The antigen remains unidentified. The TCRbeta library incorporated unique molecular identifiers. TCRdb re-called the PCR reads with MiXCR, one entry per CDR3 protein. The sample carries about a million distinct CDR3 sequences, about 29% recorded once. The TCR comes from a boy younger than two who had a stem cell transplant for SCID, so the T cells may come from the graft donor. The source material was PBMCs, mostly from graft donor cells, sampled 360 days after TCRalphabeta/CD19-depleted stem cell transplant. V usage is TRBV11-1 and J usage is TRBJ2-1; D is perhaps TRBD1 or TRBD2 (5 bases each). CDR3 amino acids: CASSLSIGAYNEQFF. CDR3 coding DNA: TGTGCCAGCAGCTTAAGTATCGGGGCATACAATGAGCAGTTCTTC.